This T cell receptor beta chain was sequenced for a study of blood T cells in healthy people across ages. The CDR3 consists of 12 residues. V lost 1 base and J lost 6, with 4 bases in between. Germline CDR1 reads SNHLY; CDR2 reads FYNNEI. Together with a sample-barcoded 5' primer, a J-beta primer mix was included in a second PCR lasting about 6 to 11 cycles. TCRdb analysed the 5' RACE reads with MiXCR anew, one entry per CDR3 protein. The sample has just over 800,000 distinct CDR3 sequences; around 68% are singletons. The sample consisted of blood. The receptor comes from a man aged 30 to 39 in good health. The chain couples TRBV2 to TRBJ2-1; D not resolved. Here the CDR3 reads CASSEGLNEQFF. For the CDR3, the DNA is TGTGCCAGCAGTGAAGGTCTCAATGAGCAGTTCTTC.